Sequencing of this TCR beta chain was carried out in a study of blood T cell repertoires in COVID-19. In its sample, this clone was seen once. This CDR3 is built from 12 residues. V lost 1 base to trimming and J lost 9 bases, with 7 bases between them. Germline CDR1 is LGHDT and CDR2 is YNNKEL (reference sequence). The assay was immunoSEQ multiplex PCR, and TCRdb's table has in-frame clones only and misses some. The profile shows about 89,000 clones, over 65% of them singletons. The sample was peripheral blood. V is TRBV3-1 (or the pseudogene TRBV3-2) and J is TRBJ2-1; D remains unclear. This clonotype was obtained from a human donor in a cohort sampled during active COVID-19. The CDR3 bases are TGTGCCAGCAGCCAAGGGCGCGGTGAGCAGTTCTTC. It translates to CASSQGRGEQFF.